The clone carrying this T cell receptor (beta chain) was detected many times. The germline CDR1 and CDR2 sequences are SGHAT and FQNNGV. The CDR3 sequence is 17 residues long. After removal of 1 base from V and 3 bases from J, the junction contained 6 bases not matched to a gene. TCRdb reprocessed the RT-PCR reads via MiXCR and lists one record per CDR3 protein. This sample has roughly 650,000 distinct CDR3 sequences, with 14% found just once. This record belongs to a study of response to subunit inactivated influenza vaccine. The receptor was isolated from a man aged 50-59 years who received an inactivated influenza vaccine. The starting material was PBMCs from blood, obtained approximately 15 days before vaccination. This rearrangement joins TRBV11-2 to TRBJ2-1; TRBD2 matches 10 bases. The CDR3 DNA follows: TGTGCCAGCAGCTTAGTTGGGCTAGCGGGAGACTACAATGAGCAGTTCTTC. It yields the protein CASSLVGLAGDYNEQFF.